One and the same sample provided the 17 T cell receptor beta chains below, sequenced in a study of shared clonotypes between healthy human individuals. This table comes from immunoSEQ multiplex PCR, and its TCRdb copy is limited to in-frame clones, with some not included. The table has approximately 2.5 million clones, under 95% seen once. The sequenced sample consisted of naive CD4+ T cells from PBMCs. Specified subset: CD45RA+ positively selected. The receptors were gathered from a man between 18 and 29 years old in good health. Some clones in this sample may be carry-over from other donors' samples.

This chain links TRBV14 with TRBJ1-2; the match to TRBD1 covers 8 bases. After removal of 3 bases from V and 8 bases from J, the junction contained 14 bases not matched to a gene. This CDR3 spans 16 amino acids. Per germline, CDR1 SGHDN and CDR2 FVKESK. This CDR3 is CASSQDPGQGRRGYTF. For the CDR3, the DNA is TGTGCCAGCAGCCAGGACCCAGGACAGGGAAGGAGAGGCTACACCTTC.

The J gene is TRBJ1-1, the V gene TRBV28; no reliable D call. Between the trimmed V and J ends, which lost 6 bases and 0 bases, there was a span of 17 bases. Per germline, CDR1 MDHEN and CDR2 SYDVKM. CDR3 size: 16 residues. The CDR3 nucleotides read TGTGCCAGCAGCCCCGCCCAGGCGCCCATGAACACTGAAGCTTTCTTT. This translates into CASSPAQAPMNTEAFF.

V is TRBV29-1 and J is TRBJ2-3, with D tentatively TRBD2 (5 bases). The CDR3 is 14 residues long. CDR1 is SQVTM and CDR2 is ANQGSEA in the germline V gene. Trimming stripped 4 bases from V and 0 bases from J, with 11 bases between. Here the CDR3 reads CSVVVAQSTDTQYF. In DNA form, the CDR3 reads TGCAGCGTTGTGGTAGCGCAAAGCACAGATACGCAGTATTTT.

The CDR3 sequence: CSVAGTSGVLAKNIQYF. CDR3 in DNA: TGCAGCGTGGCGGGGACTAGCGGGGTACTAGCCAAAAACATTCAGTACTTC. This chain connects TRBV29-1 to TRBJ2-4; 13 nucleotides align to TRBD2. V shed 6 bases and J 0 bases; nucleotides not matched to a gene: 8. Germline values: CDR1 SQVTM, CDR2 ANQGSEA. The length of the CDR3 is 17 residues.

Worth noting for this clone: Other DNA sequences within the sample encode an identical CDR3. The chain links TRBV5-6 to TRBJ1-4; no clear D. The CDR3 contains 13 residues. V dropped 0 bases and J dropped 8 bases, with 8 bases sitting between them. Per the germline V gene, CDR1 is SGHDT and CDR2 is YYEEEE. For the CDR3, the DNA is TGTGCCAGCAGCTTGGGGACGGCGGAAAAACTGTTTTTT. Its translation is CASSLGTAEKLFF.

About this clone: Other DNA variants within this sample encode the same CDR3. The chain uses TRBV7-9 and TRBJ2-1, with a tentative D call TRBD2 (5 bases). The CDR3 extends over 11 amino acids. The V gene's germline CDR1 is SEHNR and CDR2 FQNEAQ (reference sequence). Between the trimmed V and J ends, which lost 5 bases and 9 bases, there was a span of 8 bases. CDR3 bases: TGTGCCAGCAGCCTCGGAGGTGAGCAGTTCTTC. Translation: CASSLGGEQFF.

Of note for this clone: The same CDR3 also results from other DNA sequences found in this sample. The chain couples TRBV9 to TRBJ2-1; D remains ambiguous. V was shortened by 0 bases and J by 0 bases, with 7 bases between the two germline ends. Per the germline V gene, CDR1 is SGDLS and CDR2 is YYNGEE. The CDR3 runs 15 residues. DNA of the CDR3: TGTGCCAGCAGCGTAGCGGGTAACTCCTACAATGAGCAGTTCTTC. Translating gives CASSVAGNSYNEQFF.

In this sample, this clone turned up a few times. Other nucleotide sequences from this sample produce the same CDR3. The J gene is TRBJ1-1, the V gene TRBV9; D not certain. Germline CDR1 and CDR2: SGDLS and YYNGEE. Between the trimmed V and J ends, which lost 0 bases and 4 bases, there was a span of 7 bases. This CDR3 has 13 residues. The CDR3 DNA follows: TGTGCCAGCAGCGTAGGGGTGGGCACTGAAGCTTTCTTT. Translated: CASSVGVGTEAFF. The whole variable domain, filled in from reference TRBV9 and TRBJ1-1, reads DSGVTQTPKHLITATGQRVTLRCSPRSGDLSVYWYQQSLDQGLQFLIQYYNGEERAKGNILERFSAQQFPDLHSELNLSSLELGDSALYFCASSVGVGTEAFFGQGTRLTVV.

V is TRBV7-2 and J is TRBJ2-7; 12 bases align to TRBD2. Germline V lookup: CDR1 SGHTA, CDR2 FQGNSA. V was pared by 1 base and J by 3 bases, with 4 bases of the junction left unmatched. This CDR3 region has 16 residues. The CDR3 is CASSLVTSGGNYEQYF. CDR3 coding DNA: TGTGCCAGCAGCTTAGTCACTAGCGGGGGGAACTACGAGCAGTACTTC.

The CDR3 region has the DNA TGTGCCAGCTCACAGGGTTTAGATACGCAGTATTTT. Amino acids: CASSQGLDTQYF. The chain employs TRBV18 and TRBJ2-3; no clear D gene. In germline, CDR1 is KGHSH, CDR2 LQKENI. The CDR3 is 12 amino acids. V lost 4 bases to trimming and J lost 5 bases, with 7 bases between them.

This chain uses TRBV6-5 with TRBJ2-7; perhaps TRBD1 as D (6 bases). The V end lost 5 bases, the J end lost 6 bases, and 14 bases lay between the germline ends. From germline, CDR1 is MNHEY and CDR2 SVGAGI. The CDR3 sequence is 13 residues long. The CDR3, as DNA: TGTGCCAGCAGTCTGTGGTGGACAGCCGAGCAGTACTTC. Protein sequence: CASSLWWTAEQYF.

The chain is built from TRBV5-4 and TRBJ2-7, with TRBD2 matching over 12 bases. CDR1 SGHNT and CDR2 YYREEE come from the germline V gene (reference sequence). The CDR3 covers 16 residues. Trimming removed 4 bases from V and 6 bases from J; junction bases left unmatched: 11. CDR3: CASSPPSGRARGEQYF. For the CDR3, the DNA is TGTGCCAGCAGCCCGCCTAGCGGGAGGGCCAGGGGCGAGCAGTACTTC.

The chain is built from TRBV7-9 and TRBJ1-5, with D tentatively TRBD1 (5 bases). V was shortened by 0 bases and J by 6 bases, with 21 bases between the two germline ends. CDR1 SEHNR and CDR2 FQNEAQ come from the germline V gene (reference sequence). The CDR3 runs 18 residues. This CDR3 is CASSLAAGTVNSAQPQHF. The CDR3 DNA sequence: TGTGCCAGCAGCTTAGCCGCCGGGACGGTAAATTCCGCTCAGCCCCAGCATTTT.

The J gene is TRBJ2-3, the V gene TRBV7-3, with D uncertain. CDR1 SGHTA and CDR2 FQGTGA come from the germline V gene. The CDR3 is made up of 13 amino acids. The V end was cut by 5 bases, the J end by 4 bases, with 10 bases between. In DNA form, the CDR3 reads TGTGCCAGCAGCGAGACCCGCGCAGATACGCAGTATTTT. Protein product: CASSETRADTQYF. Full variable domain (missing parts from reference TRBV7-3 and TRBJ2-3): GAGVSQTPSNKVTEKGKYVELRCDPISGHTALYWYRQSLGQGPEFLIYFQGTGAADDSGLPNDRFFAVRPEGSVSTLKIQRTERGDSAVYLCASSETRADTQYFGPGTRLTVL.

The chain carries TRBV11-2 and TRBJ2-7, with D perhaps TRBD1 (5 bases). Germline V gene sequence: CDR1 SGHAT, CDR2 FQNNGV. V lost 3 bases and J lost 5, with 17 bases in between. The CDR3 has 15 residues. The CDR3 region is CASSFGRAVYHEQYF. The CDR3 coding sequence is TGTGCCAGCAGCTTTGGCAGGGCGGTCTACCACGAGCAGTACTTC.

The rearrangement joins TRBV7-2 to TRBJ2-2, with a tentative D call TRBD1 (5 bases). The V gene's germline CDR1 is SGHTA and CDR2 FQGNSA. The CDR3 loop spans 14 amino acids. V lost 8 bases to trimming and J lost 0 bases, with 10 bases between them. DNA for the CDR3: TGTGCCAGCGCAGGGTTCGCGAACACCGGGGAGCTGTTTTTT. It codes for CASAGFANTGELFF. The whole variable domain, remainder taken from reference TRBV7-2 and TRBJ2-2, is GAGVSQSPSNKVTEKGKDVELRCDPISGHTALYWYRQSLGQGLEFLIYFQGNSAPDKSGLPSDRFSAERTGGSVSTLTIQRTQQEDSAVYLCASAGFANTGELFFGEGSRLTVL.

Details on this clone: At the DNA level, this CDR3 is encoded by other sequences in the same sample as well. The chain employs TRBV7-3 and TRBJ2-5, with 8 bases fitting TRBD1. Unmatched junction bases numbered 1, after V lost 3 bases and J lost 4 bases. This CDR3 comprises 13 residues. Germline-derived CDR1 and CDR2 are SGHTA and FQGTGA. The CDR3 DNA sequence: TGTGCCAGCAGCTTCGACAGGGGAGAGACCCAGTACTTC. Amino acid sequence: CASSFDRGETQYF. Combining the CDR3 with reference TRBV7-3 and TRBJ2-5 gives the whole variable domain GAGVSQTPSNKVTEKGKYVELRCDPISGHTALYWYRQSLGQGPEFLIYFQGTGAADDSGLPNDRFFAVRPEGSVSTLKIQRTERGDSAVYLCASSFDRGETQYFGPGTRLLVL.